The next 32 T cell receptor beta chains were all read from a single sample in a study of blood T cell repertoires in COVID-19. Clones were read by immunoSEQ multiplex PCR, and TCRdb kept only the in-frame ones, dropping some. This sample has 300,000 to 400,000 clones; about 88% occur once, and the top ten carry about 2.9%. Sequenced: peripheral blood. The receptors here all came from a human donor in a cohort sampled during active COVID-19.

This clone was seen only once. The V and J genes are TRBV25-1 and TRBJ2-1; 8 bases are a match to TRBD2. Losses at the gene ends were 4 bases for V and 8 bases for J; bases not matched to a gene: 7. This CDR3 has 14 residues. Per the germline V gene, CDR1 is MGHDK and CDR2 is SYGVNS. CDR3 sequence: CASSVREGSYEQFF. The CDR3 region has the DNA TGTGCCAGCAGTGTTCGGGAGGGGTCGTATGAGCAGTTCTTC.

This clone was seen more than once but under ten times. The genes are TRBV7-2 and TRBJ2-2; 9 bases agree with TRBD1. Germline lookup yields CDR1 SGHTA and CDR2 FQGNSA. The junction had 9 bases not matched to a gene; V was cut back by 0 bases and J by 4 bases. The CDR3 has 18 residues. The CDR3 DNA follows: TGTGCCAGCAGCTTAGCGACTTGGGACAGGGAGGGCACCGGGGAGCTGTTTTTT. Translated: CASSLATWDREGTGELFF.

The V call is TRBV6-6, the J call TRBJ2-1, with a weak D call TRBD2 (5 bases). CDR1 is MNHNY, CDR2 SVGAGI, per germline (reference sequence). V was shortened by 6 bases and J by 8 bases, with 11 bases between the two germline ends. The CDR3 length is 12 residues. For the CDR3, the DNA is TGTGCCAGCAGAAACGACGGGGATGAGCAGTTCTTC. The encoded protein is CASRNDGDEQFF.

The J gene is TRBJ2-3, the V gene TRBV5-5; 7 bases match TRBD2. With 3 bases clipped from V and 1 base from J, the junction kept 5 bases outside the gene matches. Germline V gene sequence: CDR1 SGHKS, CDR2 YYEKEE (reference sequence). The CDR3 loop spans 15 amino acids. CDR3 sequence: CASSSTSLGTDTQYF. The CDR3 bases are TGTGCCAGCAGCTCGACTAGCCTGGGCACAGATACGCAGTATTTT.

J is TRBJ1-4 and V is TRBV19, with 8 bases aligning to TRBD1. Germline V gives CDR1 LNHDA, CDR2 SQIVND (reference sequence). The junction had 10 bases not matched to a gene; V was cut back by 5 bases and J by 8 bases. The CDR3 loop spans 15 amino acids. The CDR3 sequence is CASSPGGTGLEKLFF. The CDR3 region has the DNA TGTGCCAGTAGTCCAGGGGGGACAGGACTAGAAAAACTGTTTTTT.

This clone was counted once. The genes are TRBV12-3 or TRBV12-4 and TRBJ2-5; a weak D match, TRBD2 (5 bases). Trimming took off 5 bases at V and 6 bases at J, with 13 bases between the two ends. The CDR3 runs to 13 residues. The DNA of the CDR3 is TGTGCCAGCAGTCTTACAGTAGCGCAGACCCAGTACTTC. The encoded protein is CASSLTVAQTQYF.

The V call is TRBV18, the J call TRBJ2-7, with 9 positions matching TRBD1. The V gene end was trimmed by 2 bases and the J gene end by 6 bases; junction bases not matched to a gene: 8. This CDR3 comprises 15 residues. Germline CDR1 KGHSH, CDR2 LQKENI. The CDR3 loop is CASSPGTGFFGEQYF. The CDR3 DNA sequence: TGTGCCAGCTCACCAGGGACAGGGTTTTTTGGCGAGCAGTACTTC.

The gene calls are TRBV5-1 and TRBJ2-2, with TRBD2 identical over 7 bases. Germline CDR1 reads SGHRS; CDR2 reads YFSETQ. J gave up 0 bases and V 2 bases, and 7 bases lay outside the gene matches. The CDR3 has 17 residues. The CDR3: CASSLLLGGTNTGELFF. The CDR3, as DNA: TGCGCCAGCAGCTTACTCTTGGGGGGGACGAACACCGGGGAGCTGTTTTTT.

The chain has TRBV19 and TRBJ1-4, with TRBD1 matching over 9 bases. CDR3 length: 14 amino acids. CDR1 LNHDA and CDR2 SQIVND come from the germline V gene (reference sequence). V trimming: 6 bases; J trimming: 6 bases; junction bases outside the gene matches: 5. CDR3 in DNA: TGTGCCAGTAGCACTCGGACAGGGGATGAAAAACTGTTTTTT. Encoded protein: CASSTRTGDEKLFF.

Concerning this clone: The junction departs from the called germline gene at one end, perhaps through a read error. The V gene is TRBV5-5, the J gene TRBJ1-3; a possible D gene is TRBD1 (6 bases). Germline V gives CDR1 SGHKS, CDR2 YYEKEE (reference sequence). CDR3 length equals 16 residues. The CDR3 bases are TGTGCCAGCAGCCGCCCGGGGGGCGCCTCTGGAAACACCATGTATTTT. This translates into CASSRPGGASGNTMYF.

The chain links TRBV7-6 to TRBJ1-1; D is possibly TRBD1 (6 bases). CDR1 is SGHVS, CDR2 FNYEAQ, per germline. This CDR3 contains 14 residues. V lost 0 bases and J 1 base, leaving 6 bases between the germline ends. CDR3: CASSLAQGNTEAFF. The CDR3 nucleotides are TGTGCCAGCAGCTTAGCACAGGGGAACACTGAAGCTTTCTTT.

This clone occurred once. The rearrangement uses TRBV4-2 and TRBJ2-1; 7 bases are a match to TRBD2. Unmatched junction bases numbered 7, after V lost 1 base and J lost 4 bases. Germline CDR1 reads LGHNA; CDR2 reads YNFKEQ. CDR3 length: 16 residues. CDR3 in DNA: TGTGCCAGCAGCCAAGGTTCAGCGGGGAAGTACAATGAGCAGTTCTTC. Translation: CASSQGSAGKYNEQFF.

V gene TRBV6-1 combines with J gene TRBJ2-7; TRBD2 aligns across 8 bases. The CDR3 spans 14 residues. Germline assignment: CDR1 MNHNS and CDR2 SASEGT. Trimming removed 4 bases from V and 6 bases from J; junction bases left unmatched: 8. CDR3 DNA: TGTGCCAGCAGTGCAGCGGGAGCACGGATCGAGCAGTACTTC. Protein sequence: CASSAAGARIEQYF.

This clone has more than one count but fewer than ten. The V and J genes are TRBV30 and TRBJ1-1, with D uncertain. Trimming shortened V by 3 bases and J by 4 bases, and 21 bases separated the two germline ends. The CDR3 extends over 16 amino acids. Germline CDR1 and CDR2: GTSNPN and SVGIG (reference sequence). The CDR3 DNA reads TGTGCCTGGAGCGCCATGGGCCCCTCAGTTGGCACTGAAGCTTTCTTT. This translates into CAWSAMGPSVGTEAFF.

The V call is TRBV15, the J call TRBJ2-7; 8 bases line up with TRBD1. This CDR3 is 15 amino acids long. The germline gives CDR1 LNHNV, CDR2 YYDKDF (reference sequence). Trimming at V came to 6 bases and at J to 2 bases, leaving 9 bases not matched to a gene. CDR3 sequence reads: CATSKRRQGTYEQYF. For the CDR3, the DNA is TGTGCCACCAGTAAAAGGAGACAGGGGACCTACGAGCAGTACTTC.

CDR3 residues: CASSTGLAYNEQFF. DNA for the CDR3: TGTGCCAGCAGTACGGGACTAGCATACAATGAGCAGTTCTTC. The chain carries TRBV7-2 and TRBJ2-1; 9 bases align to TRBD2. The germline V gene encodes CDR1 SGHTA and CDR2 FQGNSA. CDR3 size: 14 residues. The V gene end was trimmed by 6 bases and the J gene end by 4 bases; junction bases not matched to a gene: 4.

The V and J genes are TRBV19 and TRBJ1-6; D is ambiguous. V was clipped by 3 bases and J by 13 bases, with 16 bases between them. Germline V lookup: CDR1 LNHDA, CDR2 SQIVND (reference sequence). The CDR3 is made up of 14 amino acids. The CDR3: CASSIGGSGMPLHF. CDR3 DNA: TGTGCCAGTAGTATTGGAGGGTCAGGAATGCCCCTCCACTTT.

This clone was observed a single time. This sequence joins TRBV4-2 and TRBJ2-5, with 8 positions matching TRBD2. The CDR3 is made up of 16 amino acids. V lost 0 bases to trimming and J lost 2 bases; unmatched junction nucleotides: 5. Germline V gene data show CDR1 as LGHNA and CDR2 as YNFKEQ. The CDR3 DNA is TGTGCCAGCAGCCAAGATTGGGGCGGGAGGCAAGAGACCCAGTACTTC. Residues: CASSQDWGGRQETQYF.

J is TRBJ2-1 and V is TRBV4-1; TRBD1 is a possible D gene (6 bases). The CDR3 has 16 amino acids. The germline CDR1 and CDR2 sequences are MGHRA and YSYEKL. V was trimmed by 2 bases and J by 0 bases, leaving 11 bases between them. This CDR3 is CASSQRTDSSYNEQFF. In DNA, the CDR3 is TGCGCCAGCAGCCAAAGGACAGATAGCTCCTACAATGAGCAGTTCTTC.

The sample holds a few counts of this clone. The chain has TRBV10-2 and TRBJ1-6, with D unresolved. This CDR3 comprises 17 residues. V was clipped by 0 bases and J by 0 bases, with 9 bases between them. Germline CDR1 reads WSHSY; CDR2 reads SAAADI. CDR3 coding DNA: TGCGCCAGCAGTGAGTCGAGAGGGAGCTCCTATAATTCACCCCTCCACTTT. It codes for CASSESRGSSYNSPLHF.

The V gene is TRBV5-5, the J gene TRBJ2-3; 11 bases line up with TRBD2. In germline, CDR1 is SGHKS, CDR2 YYEKEE (reference sequence). The V gene end was trimmed by 0 bases and the J gene end by 7 bases; junction bases not matched to a gene: 4. The CDR3 covers 15 residues. The CDR3 DNA is TGTGCCAGCAGCTTGGGACTAGCGGGGACCTATACGCAGTATTTT. Protein product: CASSLGLAGTYTQYF.

This clone was picked up many times. The chain recombines TRBV5-4 with TRBJ2-1; 8 bases align to TRBD2. The J segment lost 6 bases and the V segment lost 0 bases, leaving 8 bases of the junction unmatched. There are 16 residues in the CDR3. The V gene's germline CDR1 is SGHNT and CDR2 YYREEE (reference sequence). In DNA, the CDR3 is TGTGCCAGCAGCTTGGGGGGACTAGTTCAGGGCAATGAGCAGTTCTTC. Protein sequence: CASSLGGLVQGNEQFF.

This rearrangement joins TRBV3-1 (or the pseudogene TRBV3-2) to TRBJ1-1; 8 nucleotides line up with TRBD1. J gave up 2 bases and V 4 bases, and 12 bases lay outside the gene matches. In germline, CDR1 is LGHDT, CDR2 YNNKEL (reference sequence). This CDR3 is 17 amino acids long. CDR3 nucleotide sequence: TGTGCCAGCAGCCTATATGGGGGACAGGACATCAACACTGAAGCTTTCTTT. Amino acids: CASSLYGGQDINTEAFF.

The J gene is TRBJ2-1, the V gene TRBV4-1, with 13 bases fitting TRBD2. This CDR3 has 17 amino acids. CDR1 MGHRA and CDR2 YSYEKL come from the germline V gene. The ends lost 5 bases at V and 8 bases at J; junction bases unmatched: 12. The CDR3 DNA reads TGCGCCAGCAGCTCCGTCGGGGGACTAGCGGGACACGATGAGCAGTTCTTC. Translating gives CASSSVGGLAGHDEQFF.

In DNA, the CDR3 is TGTGCCAGCAGCTATGCCCAGGACAGGTCTAACACTGAAGCTTTCTTT. It translates to CASSYAQDRSNTEAFF. V usage is TRBV21-1 and J usage is TRBJ1-1; the table's D gene call, TRBD1, was not cross checked with the DNA. TRBV21-1 is a pseudogene. The CDR3 runs 16 residues.

In this sample, this clone turned up once. The chain joins TRBV6-6 to TRBJ2-5; possible D gene TRBD1, 6 bases. CDR3 length equals 13 residues. Germline V gene sequence: CDR1 MNHNY, CDR2 SVGAGI (reference sequence). The V gene lost 4 bases and the J gene lost 4 bases, with 10 bases spanning the gap. The CDR3 coding sequence is TGTGCCAGCAGTTCTCAGGGGCCAGAGACCCAGTACTTC. Translating it yields CASSSQGPETQYF.

The chain links TRBV2 to TRBJ2-7; a weak D match, TRBD2 (6 bases). This CDR3 comprises 12 residues. The germline gives CDR1 SNHLY, CDR2 FYNNEI. V lost 6 bases, J lost 6 bases, and 12 bases lay in between. CDR3 nucleotides: TGTGCCAGCAGCCAGACTAGGGGCGAGCAGTACTTC. It yields the protein CASSQTRGEQYF.

The chain couples TRBV19 to TRBJ2-7; perhaps TRBD1 as D (6 bases). From germline, CDR1 is LNHDA and CDR2 SQIVND (reference sequence). This CDR3 is built from 14 residues. V shed 6 bases and J shed 0 bases, with 12 bases lying between them. CDR3 protein: CASSPQGSSYEQYF. DNA for the CDR3: TGTGCCAGTAGCCCACAGGGAAGCTCCTACGAGCAGTACTTC.

The rearrangement links TRBV4-1 to TRBJ2-5, with TRBD2 matching over 12 bases. Trimming cost V 1 base and J 2 bases; bases outside gene matches: 2. The CDR3 is made up of 16 amino acids. Germline CDR1 is MGHRA and CDR2 is YSYEKL. Here the CDR3 reads CASSQALAGGQETQYF. CDR3 in DNA: TGCGCCAGCAGCCAAGCACTAGCGGGGGGACAAGAGACCCAGTACTTC.

This sequence joins TRBV20-1 and TRBJ1-4; D unresolved. Germline CDR1 reads DFQATT; CDR2 reads SNEGSKA (reference sequence). Trimming took off 7 bases at V and 5 bases at J, with 8 bases between the two ends. CDR3 length equals 11 residues. CDR3 region: CSGRINEKLFF. The CDR3 bases are TGCAGTGGGAGGATCAATGAAAAACTGTTTTTT.

This chain links TRBV5-4 with TRBJ1-2; 7 bases agree with TRBD1. This CDR3 spans 15 amino acids. Germline-derived CDR1 and CDR2 are SGHNT and YYREEE (reference sequence). V was clipped by 4 bases and J by 1 base; unmatched bases: 7. The CDR3 DNA follows: TGTGCCAGCAGCCTAAACAGGGGAATTAACTATGGCTACACCTTC. It codes for CASSLNRGINYGYTF.

The chain has TRBV19 and TRBJ1-5; no reliable D call. The germline V gene has CDR1 LNHDA and CDR2 SQIVND (reference sequence). V lost 7 bases and J 2 bases, leaving 15 bases between the germline ends. The CDR3 is 15 amino acids. CDR3 in DNA: TGTGCCAGTAACCAATGGAGGGCTGGCAATCAGCCCCAGCATTTT. Its protein product is CASNQWRAGNQPQHF.